This TCR beta chain was sequenced during a study of blood T cell repertoires in COVID-19. This CDR3 has 12 residues. Germline V gene data show CDR1 as DFQATT and CDR2 as SNEGSKA (reference sequence). Trimming took off 3 bases at V and 2 bases at J, with 7 bases between the two ends. TCRdb's table, derived via immunoSEQ multiplex PCR, lists solely in-frame clones and lacks some. The sample has hundreds of thousands of clones, 89% seen once; the top ten hold over 0.7%. As to this clone: Other nucleotide sequences from this sample produce the same CDR3.

The sample taken for sequencing was peripheral blood. The rearrangement uses TRBV20-1 and TRBJ1-2; a possible D gene is TRBD1 (6 bases). This clonotype was sampled from a man aged 18 to 30 with COVID-19, enrolled during active disease. CDR3 coding DNA: TGCAGTGCTAGTACAGGGAACTATGGCTACACCTTC. It yields the protein CSASTGNYGYTF.